The rows below give T cell receptor beta chains drawn from one sample of a study of cytomegalovirus exposure and HLA in healthy donors. Method: immunoSEQ multiplex PCR; TCRdb's copy keeps in-frame clones and lacks some. In the table there are about 190,000 clones, roughly 90% of which are singletons. The sample taken for sequencing was PBMCs. These receptors came from a woman in her 30s in good health and CMV-seronegative. Each CDR3 is given with its conserved first and last residue. The order of the fields is J gene, clone size, D gene, V gene, CDR3 DNA, CDR3 protein. A D gene is named only where the DNA matches it firmly. Size values are once, few and many counts, or a class for expanded clones, and some rows have none.

TRBJ2-6 | - | - | TRBV5-1 | TGCGCCAGCAGCTTGGGACTCAGGGCTGGGGCCAACGTCCTGACTTTC | CASSLGLRAGANVLTF
TRBJ2-2 | - | - | TRBV2 | TGTGCCAGCAGGAATAGTAACACCGGGGAGCTGTTTTTT | CASRNSNTGELFF
TRBJ2-7 | - | - | TRBV18 | TGTGCCAGCTCACCCGGAGTAGTTCGGGAGCAGTACTTC | CASSPGVVREQYF
TRBJ1-1 | - | - | TRBV6-5 | TGTGCCAGCAGTTACGGAGGGATGAACACTGAAGCTTTCTTT | CASSYGGMNTEAFF
TRBJ1-5 | - | - | TRBV6-6 | TGTGCCACGCTCGACAGAGGCAATCAGCCCCAGCATTTT | CATLDRGNQPQHF
TRBJ1-1 | once | - | TRBV7-2 | TGTGCCAGCAGCTTAAGATCCGGTAACACTGAAGCTTTCTTT | CASSLRSGNTEAFF
TRBJ2-7 | few | TRBD2 | TRBV4-1 | TGCGCCAGCAGCCGGGGGGGGTTGCAGGGCTACGAGCAGTACTTC | CASSRGGLQGYEQYF
TRBJ2-7 | - | - | TRBV6-5 | TGTGCCAGCAGTTACTCGATGGGGCAGAACGAGCAGTACTTC | CASSYSMGQNEQYF
TRBJ2-7 | - | - | TRBV19 | TGTGCCAGTAGTATAAGCAGGGGCGAGGGTCACGAGCAGTACTTC | CASSISRGEGHEQYF
TRBJ2-3 | - | - | TRBV7-3 | TGTGCCAGCAGCCCCCTGGGCCGGGGGGCTGCAGATACGCAGTATTTT | CASSPLGRGAADTQYF
TRBJ1-1 | few | - | TRBV5-6 | TGTGCCAGCACCCGCGGGTTGAACACTGAAGCTTTCTTT | CASTRGLNTEAFF
TRBJ2-5 | - | TRBD1 | TRBV5-1 | TGCGCCAGCAGCCTAGCACCGGGACAGACTCAAGAGACCCAGTACTTC | CASSLAPGQTQETQYF
TRBJ2-5 | - | - | TRBV28 | TGTGCCAGCAGTCCCACAGAGAAGGAGACCCAGTACTTC | CASSPTEKETQYF
TRBJ1-2 | - | TRBD1 | TRBV6-1 | TGTGCCAGCAGTGAAGACAGGGGTCCCCGAGGCTACACCTTC | CASSEDRGPRGYTF
TRBJ2-5 | - | TRBD1 | TRBV13 | TGTGCCAGCAGCGTCGGGACAGGGCAGTACTTC | CASSVGTGQYF
TRBJ1-1 | once | TRBD1 | TRBV7-9 | TGTGCCAGCAGCTTAAGGGGACAGCCGAACACTGAAGCTTTCTTT | CASSLRGQPNTEAFF
TRBJ1-4 | - | - | TRBV7-8 | TGTGCCAGCAGCTTAGCGCGGGCGGCCGAGAATGAAAAACTGTTTTTT | CASSLARAAENEKLFF
TRBJ2-3 | - | TRBD1 | TRBV5-5 | TGTGCCAGCAGACTTAGACAGGGATCTAGCACAGATACGCAGTATTTT | CASRLRQGSSTDTQYF
TRBJ2-5 | - | - | TRBV25-1 | TGTGCCAGCATAGGGAGAGGTTCGGAGACCCAGTACTTC | CASIGRGSETQYF
TRBJ1-1 | - | - | TRBV28 | TGTGCCAGCAGTTTCGGCAGGGGTGGGGTGAACACTGAAGCTTTCTTT | CASSFGRGGVNTEAFF
TRBJ2-1 | - | TRBD2 | TRBV10-3 | TGTGCCATCAGTGAGGGTCGTGGCGGGGGGAAGAATGAGCAGTTCTTC | CAISEGRGGGKNEQFF
TRBJ1-4 | - | TRBD1 | TRBV18 | TGTGCCAGCTCCGTTGGACAGGGTCTGTTCGAAAAACTGTTTTTT | CASSVGQGLFEKLFF
TRBJ1-1 | - | TRBD1 | TRBV10-2 | TGCGCCAGCAGCGGACAGGGAAACACTGAAGCTTTCTTT | CASSGQGNTEAFF
TRBJ2-1 | - | TRBD1 | TRBV28 | TGTGCCAGCAATCCCTCTGGGGACAGCAATGAGCAGTTCTTC | CASNPSGDSNEQFF
TRBJ1-5 | once | - | TRBV19 | TGTGCCAGTAATGACAGGCGAGATCAGCCCCAGCATTTT | CASNDRRDQPQHF
TRBJ2-7 | - | - | TRBV19 | TGTGCCAGTCAGGGTCGAGCTTCCTACGAGCAGTACTTC | CASQGRASYEQYF
TRBJ2-1 | - | TRBD2 | TRBV19 | TGTGCCAGTACCGCCGCGGCCGGACTAGCGGGCTACAATGAGCAGTTCTTC | CASTAAAGLAGYNEQFF
TRBJ2-1 | - | TRBD2 | TRBV28 | TGTGCCAGCAGAAAATGGGGACTAGCGGGAGAGAATGAGCAGTTCTTC | CASRKWGLAGENEQFF
TRBJ2-7 | - | - | TRBV2 | TGTGCCAGCAGTGAATCCCGGGACACCTACGAGCAGTACTTC | CASSESRDTYEQYF
TRBJ1-6 | few | - | TRBV2 | TGTGCCAGCAGAGAGACAGACTCCTATAATTCACCCCTCCACTTT | CASRETDSYNSPLHF
TRBJ2-5 | - | - | TRBV27 | TGTGCCAGCAGTGTGAGGGAGCAAGAGACCCAGTACTTC | CASSVREQETQYF
TRBJ1-5 | - | TRBD1 | TRBV29-1 | TGCAGCGGGGGACAGGGAGGCAATCAGCCCCAGCATTTT | CSGGQGGNQPQHF
TRBJ1-6 | - | TRBD1 | TRBV9 | TGTGCCAGCAGCGTTTCGGGACAGTCCAATTCACCCCTCCACTTT | CASSVSGQSNSPLHF
TRBJ2-1 | - | TRBD2 | TRBV4-2 | TGTGCCAGCAGTTCCCCCGGGACTAGCGTTCATGAGCAGTTCTTC | CASSSPGTSVHEQFF
TRBJ1-1 | - | TRBD1 | TRBV28 | TGTGCCATCTACGCGGGACAGGGAATAACTGAAGCTTTCTTT | CAIYAGQGITEAFF
TRBJ2-7 | few | TRBD1 | TRBV7-6 | TGTGCCAGCAGCCAAGGGACAGGGAACGAGCAGTACTTC | CASSQGTGNEQYF
TRBJ1-1 | few | TRBD1 | TRBV7-8 | TGTGCCAGCAGCCGCGGACAGGGGAGCACTGAAGCTTTCTTT | CASSRGQGSTEAFF
TRBJ2-7 | - | TRBD2 | TRBV4-2 | TGTGCCAGCAGCCAAGATGGGGCGACTAGCCGCTACGAGCAGTACTTC | CASSQDGATSRYEQYF
TRBJ2-1 | - | - | TRBV30 | TGTGCCTGGAGTCCCTCCAATGAGCAGTTCTTC | CAWSPSNEQFF
TRBJ2-1 | - | - | TRBV18 | TGTGCCAGCTCACCCTTAAACAATGAGCAGTTCTTC | CASSPLNNEQFF
TRBJ2-1 | - | - | TRBV10-1 | TGCGCCAGCAGTGAGTCCACTGCGTACAATGAGCAGTTCTTC | CASSESTAYNEQFF
TRBJ2-5 | - | TRBD2 | TRBV6-5 | TGTGCCAGCAGTTACACGACTAGCGGGCTGGAGACCCAGTACTTC | CASSYTTSGLETQYF
TRBJ2-7 | - | TRBD1 | TRBV6-5 | TGTGCCAGCAGCCGAGGGGGCCAAGACTCCTACGAGCAGTACTTC | CASSRGGQDSYEQYF
TRBJ2-7 | - | - | TRBV28 | TGTGCCAGCAGCTACAGGGCTTCATCCTCCTACGAGCAGTACTTC | CASSYRASSSYEQYF
TRBJ2-1 | - | - | TRBV7-2 | TGTGCCAGCAGCCCACAGCCAATTTTAAGGAATGAGCAGTTCTTC | CASSPQPILRNEQFF
TRBJ2-1 | - | TRBD1 | TRBV7-9 | TGTGCCAGCAGCTTAGCGAGAGGGGGCCTAAGCTCCTACAATGAGCAGTTCTTC | CASSLARGGLSSYNEQFF
TRBJ1-2 | - | - | TRBV6-1 | TGTGCCAGCAGCCAACTGGGACTGAGCTATGGCTACACCTTC | CASSQLGLSYGYTF
TRBJ2-5 | - | TRBD1 | TRBV5-6 | TGTGCCAGCACCTGGGACAGTCAAGAGACCCAGTACTTC | CASTWDSQETQYF
TRBJ2-7 | once | - | TRBV28 | TGTGCCAGCAGTCCCTACTACGAGCAGTACTTC | CASSPYYEQYF
TRBJ2-2 | few | - | TRBV7-9 | TGTGCCAGCAGCTTTGCACAGGGGAACACCGGGGAGCTGTTTTTT | CASSFAQGNTGELFF
TRBJ2-5 | - | TRBD1 | TRBV5-1 | TGCGCCAGCAGCTTGGGGACAGGGGGTAGAGGAGAGACCCAGTACTTC | CASSLGTGGRGETQYF
TRBJ2-7 | - | TRBD2 | TRBV27 | TGTGCCAGCAGTTTATTAGCGGGAGGGACCTACGAGCAGTACTTC | CASSLLAGGTYEQYF
TRBJ2-7 | once | - | TRBV11-1 | TGTGCCAGCAGCTCAGTGATCGGGAACTCCTACGAGCAGTACTTC | CASSSVIGNSYEQYF
TRBJ2-5 | - | TRBD1 | TRBV11-2 | TGTGCCAGCAGCTCAGCCGGGACAGGGGAAGAGACCCAGTACTTC | CASSSAGTGEETQYF
TRBJ2-3 | - | - | TRBV15 | TGTGCCACCAGCAGAGGGGCAGCCCACACAGATACGCAGTATTTT | CATSRGAAHTDTQYF
TRBJ2-7 | - | - | TRBV2 | TGTGCCAGCGCCACGACATCCGAGCAGTACTTC | CASATTSEQYF
TRBJ1-1 | - | - | TRBV5-1 | TGCGCCAGCGCCTTGGGACCGGAGACTGAAGCTTTCTTT | CASALGPETEAFF
TRBJ2-5 | - | - | TRBV10-3 | TGTGCCATCAGTGAGTCCGGGGGGCTGGAGACCCAGTACTTC | CAISESGGLETQYF
TRBJ2-2 | - | TRBD1 | TRBV19 | TGTGCCAGTAGTTTGACAGGGCGGACCGGGGAGCTGTTTTTT | CASSLTGRTGELFF